This T cell receptor beta chain was captured in a study of CD8+ T cells in alopecia areata. The study, taken as a whole, reports: The study found higher clonality in lesional than normal scalp, especially in alopecia totalis/universalis.

After isolation, RNA underwent reverse transcription to generate cDNA as the sequencing template. The method was immunoSEQ multiplex PCR; TCRdb's version includes in-frame clones alone and lacks a portion of them. This table has around 210,000 clones, around three fifths appearing once. Looked up from germline, CDR1 is SGHRS and CDR2 is YFSETQ. V was trimmed by 7 bases and J by 2 bases, leaving 15 bases between them. The CDR3 has 15 amino acids. Cell sorting on a FACSAria was used to separate CD4+ and CD8+ T cells from the PBMCs. In the case of this clone: As yet, its antigen is unknown.

Sequencing used CD8+ T cells sorted from blood. This receptor was obtained from a human donor in good health. The chain couples TRBV5-1 to TRBJ2-2; TRBD1 might be the D (5 bases). CDR3 loop: CASWAQGVNTGELFF. The CDR3 bases are TGCGCCAGCTGGGCCCAGGGCGTTAACACCGGGGAGCTGTTTTTT.